This TCR beta chain was identified during a study of T cell responses to AZD1222 COVID-19 vaccine. This CDR3 is built from 13 residues. Trimming removed 3 bases from V and 10 bases from J, with 11 bases in between. Germline V CDR1 and CDR2: SGDLS, YYNGEE. Repertoires were generated with immunoSEQ multiplex PCR, while TCRdb's copy carries only in-frame clones and drops some. The sample has 100,000 or so clones, 90% seen once; the top ten hold 1% to 1.5%. Sequences were derived from peripheral blood, sampled on day 0 of AZD1222 vaccination. This chain uses TRBV9 with TRBJ1-6; unclear D gene. The source of this sequence is an adult in good health. The CDR3 nucleotides read TGTGCCAGCAGCGGCCCGGATAGGTCACCCCTCCACTTT. Its translation is CASSGPDRSPLHF.